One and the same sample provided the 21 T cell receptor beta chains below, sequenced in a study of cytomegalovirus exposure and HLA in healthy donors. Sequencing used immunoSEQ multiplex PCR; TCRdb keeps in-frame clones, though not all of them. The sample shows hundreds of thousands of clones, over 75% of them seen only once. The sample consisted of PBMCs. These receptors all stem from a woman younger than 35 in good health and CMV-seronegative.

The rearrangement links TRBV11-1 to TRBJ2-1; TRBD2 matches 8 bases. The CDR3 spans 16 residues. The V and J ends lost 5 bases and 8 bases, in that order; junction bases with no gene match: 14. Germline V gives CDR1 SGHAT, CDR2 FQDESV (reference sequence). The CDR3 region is CASSPIRWREVDEQFF. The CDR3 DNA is TGTGCCAGCAGCCCAATAAGATGGCGGGAGGTCGATGAGCAGTTCTTC. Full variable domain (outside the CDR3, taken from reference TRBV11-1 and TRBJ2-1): EAEVAQSPRYKITEKSQAVAFWCDPISGHATLYWYRQILGQGPELLVQFQDESVVDDSQLPKDRFSAERLKGVDSTLKIQPAELGDSAMYLCASSPIRWREVDEQFFGPGTRLTVL.

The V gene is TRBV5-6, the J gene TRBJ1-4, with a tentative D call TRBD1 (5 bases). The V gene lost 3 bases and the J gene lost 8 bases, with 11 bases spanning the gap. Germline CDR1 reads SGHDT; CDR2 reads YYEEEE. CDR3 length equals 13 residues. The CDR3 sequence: CASSSRAAEKLFF. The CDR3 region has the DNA TGTGCCAGCAGCTCCAGGGCAGCCGAAAAACTGTTTTTT.

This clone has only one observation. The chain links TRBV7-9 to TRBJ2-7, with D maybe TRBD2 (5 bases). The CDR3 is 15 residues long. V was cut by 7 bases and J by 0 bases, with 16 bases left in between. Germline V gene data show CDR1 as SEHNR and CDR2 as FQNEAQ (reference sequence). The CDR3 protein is CASIRDGEPSYEQYF. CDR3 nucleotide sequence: TGTGCCAGCATTAGAGACGGGGAACCCTCCTACGAGCAGTACTTC.

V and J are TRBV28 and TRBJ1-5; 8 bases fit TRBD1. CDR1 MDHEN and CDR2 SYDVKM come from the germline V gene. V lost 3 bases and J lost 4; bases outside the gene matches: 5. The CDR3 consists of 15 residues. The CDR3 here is CASSFGTGRNQPQHF. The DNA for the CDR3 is TGTGCCAGCAGTTTCGGGACAGGTCGGAATCAGCCCCAGCATTTT.

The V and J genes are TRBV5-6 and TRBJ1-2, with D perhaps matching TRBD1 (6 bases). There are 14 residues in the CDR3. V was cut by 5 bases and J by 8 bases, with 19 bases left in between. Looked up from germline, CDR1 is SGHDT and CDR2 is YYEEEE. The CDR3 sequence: CASRLGQLYGGYTF. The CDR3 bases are TGTGCCAGCAGGTTAGGACAGCTCTATGGGGGCTACACCTTC.

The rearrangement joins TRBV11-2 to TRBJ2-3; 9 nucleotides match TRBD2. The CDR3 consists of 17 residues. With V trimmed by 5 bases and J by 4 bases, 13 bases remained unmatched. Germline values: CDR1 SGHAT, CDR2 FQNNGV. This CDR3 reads CASSPRGAGGLSDTQYF. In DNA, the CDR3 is TGTGCCAGCAGCCCCCGTGGGGCGGGAGGGTTGTCAGATACGCAGTATTTT.

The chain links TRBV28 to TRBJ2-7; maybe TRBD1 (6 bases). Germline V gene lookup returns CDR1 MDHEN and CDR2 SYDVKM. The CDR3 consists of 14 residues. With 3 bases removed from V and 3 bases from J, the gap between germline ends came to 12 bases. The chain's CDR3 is CASSFAGQLYEQYF. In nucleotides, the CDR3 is TGTGCCAGCAGTTTTGCCGGACAGCTCTACGAGCAGTACTTC. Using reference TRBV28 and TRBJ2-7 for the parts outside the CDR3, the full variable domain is DVKVTQSSRYLVKRTGEKVFLECVQDMDHENMFWYRQDPGLGLRLIYFSYDVKMKEKGDIPEGYSVSREKKERFSLILESASTNQTSMYLCASSFAGQLYEQYFGPGTRLTVT.

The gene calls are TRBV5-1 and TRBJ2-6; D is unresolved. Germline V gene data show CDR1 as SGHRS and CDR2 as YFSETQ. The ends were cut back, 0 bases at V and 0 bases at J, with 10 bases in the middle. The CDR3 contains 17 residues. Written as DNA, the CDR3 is TGCGCCAGCAGCTTGGGCTTTCGGAGCTCTGGGGCCAACGTCCTGACTTTC. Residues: CASSLGFRSSGANVLTF.

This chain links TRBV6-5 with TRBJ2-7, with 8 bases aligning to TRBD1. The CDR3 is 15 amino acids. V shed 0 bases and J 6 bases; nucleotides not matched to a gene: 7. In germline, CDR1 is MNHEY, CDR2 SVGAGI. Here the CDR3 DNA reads TGTGCCAGCAGTTACTCCCCCCTCACAGGGGGCGAGCAGTACTTC. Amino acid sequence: CASSYSPLTGGEQYF.

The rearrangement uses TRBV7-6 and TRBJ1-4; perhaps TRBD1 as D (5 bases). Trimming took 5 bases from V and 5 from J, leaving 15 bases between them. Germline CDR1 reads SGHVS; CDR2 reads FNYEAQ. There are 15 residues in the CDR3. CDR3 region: CASSPTQGNNEKLFF. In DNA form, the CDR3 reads TGTGCCAGCAGCCCGACCCAGGGAAACAATGAAAAACTGTTTTTT.

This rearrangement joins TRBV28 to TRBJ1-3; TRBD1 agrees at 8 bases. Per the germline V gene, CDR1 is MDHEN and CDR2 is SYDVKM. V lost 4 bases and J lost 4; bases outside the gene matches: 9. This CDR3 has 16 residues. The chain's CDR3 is CASSWGQDSPGNTIYF. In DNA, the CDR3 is TGTGCCAGCAGTTGGGGACAGGACTCCCCGGGAAACACCATATATTTT.

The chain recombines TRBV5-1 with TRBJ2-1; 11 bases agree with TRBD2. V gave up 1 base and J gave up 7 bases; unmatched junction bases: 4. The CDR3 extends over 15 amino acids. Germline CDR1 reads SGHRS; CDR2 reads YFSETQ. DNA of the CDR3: TGCGCCAGCAGCTTGACTAGCGGGAGTGGGAATGAGCAGTTCTTC. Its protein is CASSLTSGSGNEQFF.

The DNA of the CDR3 is TGTGCCAGCAGCCGGGACAGGGCTTATAATTCACCCCTCCACTTT. Encoded protein: CASSRDRAYNSPLHF. The chain recombines TRBV6-4 with TRBJ1-6; 9 bases are shared with TRBD1. Trimming at V came to 6 bases and at J to 4 bases, leaving 4 bases not matched to a gene. This CDR3 has 15 amino acids. CDR1 and CDR2 (germline): MRHNA, SNTAGT.

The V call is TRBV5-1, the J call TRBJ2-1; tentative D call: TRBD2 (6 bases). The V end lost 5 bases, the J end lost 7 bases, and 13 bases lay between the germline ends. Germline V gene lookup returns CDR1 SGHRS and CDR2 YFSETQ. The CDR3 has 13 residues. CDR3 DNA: TGCGCCAGCAGTCGACTAGGTGCGAATGAGCAGTTCTTC. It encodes CASSRLGANEQFF.

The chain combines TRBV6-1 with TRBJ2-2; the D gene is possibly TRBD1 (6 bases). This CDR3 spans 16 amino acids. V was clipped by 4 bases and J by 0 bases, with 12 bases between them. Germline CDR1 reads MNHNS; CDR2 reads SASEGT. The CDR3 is CASSGWGRTNTGELFF. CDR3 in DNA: TGTGCCAGCAGTGGGTGGGGGCGAACGAACACCGGGGAGCTGTTTTTT.

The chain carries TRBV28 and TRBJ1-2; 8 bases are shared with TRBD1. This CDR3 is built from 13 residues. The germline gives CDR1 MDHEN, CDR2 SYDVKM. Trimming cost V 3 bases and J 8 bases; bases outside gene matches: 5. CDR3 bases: TGTGCCAGCAGTTTTCAGGGGGCAGGGGGCTACACCTTC. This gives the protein CASSFQGAGGYTF.

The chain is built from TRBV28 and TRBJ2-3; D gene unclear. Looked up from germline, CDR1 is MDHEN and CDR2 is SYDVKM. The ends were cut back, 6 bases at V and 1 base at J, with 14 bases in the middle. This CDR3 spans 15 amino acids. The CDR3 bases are TGTGCCAGCAGCGCGCACGCTAGTGGCACAGATACGCAGTATTTT. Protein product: CASSAHASGTDTQYF.

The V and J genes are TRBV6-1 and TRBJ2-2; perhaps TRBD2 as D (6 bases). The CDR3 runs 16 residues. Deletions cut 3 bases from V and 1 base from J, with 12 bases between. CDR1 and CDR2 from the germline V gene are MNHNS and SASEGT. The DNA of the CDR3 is TGTGCCAGCAGTGACCGGGACTTGGAGAACACCGGGGAGCTGTTTTTT. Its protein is CASSDRDLENTGELFF.

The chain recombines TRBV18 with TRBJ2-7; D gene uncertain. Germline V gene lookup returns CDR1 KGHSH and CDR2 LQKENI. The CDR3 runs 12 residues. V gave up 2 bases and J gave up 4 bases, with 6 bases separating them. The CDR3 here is CASSPTGYEQYF. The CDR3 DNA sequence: TGTGCCAGCTCACCAACGGGTTACGAGCAGTACTTC.

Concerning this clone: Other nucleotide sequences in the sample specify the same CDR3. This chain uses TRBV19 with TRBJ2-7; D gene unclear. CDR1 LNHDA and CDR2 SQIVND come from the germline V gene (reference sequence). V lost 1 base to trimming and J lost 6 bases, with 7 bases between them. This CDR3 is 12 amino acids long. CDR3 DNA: TGTGCCAGTAGTATAGGAGGTTCCGAGCAGTACTTC. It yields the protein CASSIGGSEQYF.

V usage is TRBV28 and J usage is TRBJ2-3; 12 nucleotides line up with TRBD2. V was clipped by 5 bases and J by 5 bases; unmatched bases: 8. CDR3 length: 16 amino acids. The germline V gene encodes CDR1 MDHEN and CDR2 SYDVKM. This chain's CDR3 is CASSPKGLAGLDTQYF. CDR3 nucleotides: TGTGCCAGCAGTCCTAAAGGACTAGCGGGATTAGATACGCAGTATTTT.